The 19 T cell receptor beta chains in this list originate from one sample, sequenced in a study of vaccination and CD4 T cells after COVID-19. Regarding treatment: approximately 9-day PBMC culture with coronavirus spike peptide pools or control peptides (ViraFEST assay). Cultured CD4+ T-cell DNA underwent Oncomine TCR Beta short-read sequencing. MiXCR was run by TCRdb on the PCR reads, yielding one entry per CDR3 protein. This sample has approximately 14,000 distinct CDR3 sequences, with less than 25% found just once. These receptors' antigens are unknown. The sequences come from CD4+ T cells from blood, cultured in vitro, collected before SARS-CoV-2 vaccination. These receptors all come from a human donor who received a COVID-19 vaccine.

The chain carries TRBV18 and TRBJ1-1; D perhaps matches TRBD1 (6 bases). This CDR3 is built from 14 residues. Per germline, CDR1 KGHSH and CDR2 LQKENI. V was clipped by 4 bases and J by 8 bases, with 17 bases between them. This chain's CDR3 is CASSRSQGEVEAFF. The DNA for the CDR3 is TGTGCCAGCTCACGGTCACAGGGTGAGGTCGAAGCTTTCTTT.

About this clonotype itself: No conserved phenylalanine or tryptophan ends this CDR3, so it is likely a read error. The chain carries TRBV2 and TRBJ2-5; 8 nucleotides align to TRBD1. This CDR3 region has 14 residues. The ends lost 6 bases at V and 5 bases at J; junction bases unmatched: 8. The germline V gene encodes CDR1 SNHLY and CDR2 FYNNEI. CDR3 protein: CASRRQGLMETQYL. DNA of the CDR3: TGTGCCAGCAGACGACAGGGGCTGATGGAGACCCAGTACTTA.

In its sample, this clonotype was seen a few times. V is TRBV6-1 and J is TRBJ2-2; either TRBD1 or TRBD2 may fit D (6 bases each). V dropped 6 bases and J dropped 7 bases, with 21 bases sitting between them. Germline CDR1 MNHNS, CDR2 SASEGT. The CDR3 has 16 amino acids. CDR3 amino acids: CASSVRRDRGHGELFF. CDR3 sequence (DNA): TGTGCCAGCAGCGTTAGAAGGGACCGGGGGCACGGGGAGCTGTTTTTT.

A few counts support this clonotype. The chain uses TRBV12-3 or TRBV12-4 and TRBJ1-3, with no clear D. V gave up 6 bases and J gave up 2 bases, with 2 bases separating them. The CDR3 extends over 11 amino acids. The CDR3 DNA reads as TGTGCCAGCAGGACTGGAAACACCATATATTTT. Protein: CASRTGNTIYF.

As for this clonotype: A much more abundant neighbour one base away suggests this may be a read error. This chain uses TRBV19 with TRBJ1-2; D remains unclear. This CDR3 region has 11 residues. Germline assignment: CDR1 LNHDA and CDR2 SQIVND (reference sequence). The CDR3 nucleotides are TGTACCAGTAGGGATAACTATGGCTACACCTTC. Amino acid sequence: CTSRDNYGYTF.

In its sample, this clonotype was seen a few times. This chain joins TRBV11-3 and TRBJ2-2; 7 positions agree with TRBD1. CDR1 and CDR2 (germline): SGHNT, YENEEA. The CDR3 is 16 residues long. Unmatched junction bases numbered 9, after V lost 5 bases and J lost 3 bases. CDR3: CASSPSRGGDTGELFF. The CDR3 nucleotides are TGTGCCAGCAGCCCTTCTCGAGGGGGCGACACCGGGGAGCTGTTTTTT.

The gene calls are TRBV28 and TRBJ1-2, with TRBD1 as a possible D gene (5 bases). V was shortened by 4 bases and J by 8 bases, with 14 bases between the two germline ends. CDR1 and CDR2 from the germline V gene are MDHEN and SYDVKM. The CDR3 runs to 13 residues. The DNA for the CDR3 is TGTGCCAGCAGTTCATCGGGGCTACGGGGCTACACCTTC. Translated, it gives CASSSSGLRGYTF.

The V call is TRBV10-1, the J call TRBJ2-3, with TRBD2 matching 8 bases. After removal of 3 bases from V and 1 base from J, the junction contained 3 bases not matched to a gene. This CDR3 has 15 residues. Germline CDR1 reads WNHNN; CDR2 reads SYGVQD (reference sequence). CDR3 bases: TGCGCCAGCAGTGAAACTAGCGGACGCACAGATACGCAGTATTTT. This codes for CASSETSGRTDTQYF.

This clonotype has a handful of counts. The chain employs TRBV7-7 and TRBJ2-5; TRBD2 might be the D (7 bases). V was clipped by 5 bases and J by 5 bases, with 27 bases between them. This CDR3 has 18 residues. Looked up from germline, CDR1 is SSHAT and CDR2 is FNYEAQ (reference sequence). CDR3 region: CASSPRGGGAQIFETQYF. Written as DNA, the CDR3 is TGTGCCAGCAGCCCCCGAGGCGGGGGCGCGCAGATTTTTGAGACCCAGTACTTC. The full variable domain, its missing parts supplied by reference TRBV7-7 and TRBJ2-5, is GAGVSQSPRYKVTKRGQDVTLRCDPISSHATLYWYQQALGQGPEFLTYFNYEAQPDKSGLPSDRFSAERPEGSISTLTIQRTEQRDSAMYRCASSPRGGGAQIFETQYFGPGTRLLVL.

V usage is TRBV6-5 and J usage is TRBJ1-5, with a weak D call TRBD1 (5 bases). Per germline, CDR1 MNHEY and CDR2 SVGAGI. V lost 2 bases to trimming and J lost 6 bases, with 11 bases between them. The length of the CDR3 is 14 residues. CDR3 DNA: TGTGCCAGCAGTTACCGGGACGGGGGTCAGCCCCAGCATTTT. It is translated as CASSYRDGGQPQHF.

V usage is TRBV7-9 and J usage is TRBJ2-7; TRBD1 matches at 8 bases. This CDR3 spans 14 amino acids. The V gene end was trimmed by 5 bases and the J gene end by 6 bases; junction bases not matched to a gene: 9. Germline V gives CDR1 SEHNR, CDR2 FQNEAQ (reference sequence). The CDR3 sequence: CASSRLQGAGEQYF. The CDR3 coding sequence is TGTGCCAGCAGCAGATTGCAGGGGGCGGGCGAGCAGTACTTC.

This clonotype was seen a handful of times. The CDR3 sequence: CASSPGRGVYGYTF. CDR3 nucleotides: TGTGCCAGCTCCCCCGGGAGGGGTGTCTATGGCTACACCTTC. The chain is built from TRBV12-3 or TRBV12-4 and TRBJ1-2; possibly TRBD1 for D (5 bases). V was clipped by 8 bases and J by 4 bases, with 17 bases between them. The CDR3 is 14 amino acids.

V usage is TRBV4-1 and J usage is TRBJ1-1, with 8 bases matching TRBD1. The CDR3 sequence is 20 residues long. Germline CDR1 MGHRA, CDR2 YSYEKL. With V trimmed by 0 bases and J by 0 bases, 15 bases remained unmatched. CDR3 DNA sequence: TGCGCCAGCAGCCAAGAGAACCCGGGACAGGTTACACATCTGAACACTGAAGCTTTCTTT. Translation gives CASSQENPGQVTHLNTEAFF.

The chain uses TRBV12-3 or TRBV12-4 and TRBJ2-7, with 7 bases that match TRBD1. The CDR3 runs 14 residues. Trimming removed 5 bases from V and 5 bases from J; junction bases left unmatched: 9. The DNA for the CDR3 is TGTGCCAGCAGTACGACAGGGTTAAGGAACGAGCAGTACTTC. As protein: CASSTTGLRNEQYF.

By sample fraction, this clonotype is medium-sized. V is TRBV10-3 and J is TRBJ1-6; 8 bases are a match to TRBD1. This CDR3 is built from 15 residues. The junction had 4 bases not matched to a gene; V was cut back by 3 bases and J by 6 bases. Germline V gives CDR1 ENHRY, CDR2 SYGVKD. CDR3 nucleotide sequence: TGTGCCATCAGTGACAGGGGGCCCAGTAATTCACCCCTCCACTTT. Encoded protein: CAISDRGPSNSPLHF.

The gene calls are TRBV18 and TRBJ1-2, with D unresolved. The CDR3 extends over 16 amino acids. Germline V gene data show CDR1 as KGHSH and CDR2 as LQKENI. Trimming took 1 base from V and 0 from J, leaving 12 bases between them. Here the CDR3 reads CASSPQSAAANYGYTF. The CDR3 bases are TGTGCCAGCTCACCACAGTCAGCGGCTGCTAACTATGGCTACACCTTC.

This clonotype was detected a few times. V is TRBV7-9 and J is TRBJ2-5, with D possibly being TRBD2 (6 bases). This CDR3 has 15 amino acids. V lost 1 base, J lost 3 bases, and 12 bases lay in between. CDR1 and CDR2 from the germline V gene are SEHNR and FQNEAQ (reference sequence). The CDR3 loop is CASSLVGGEKETQYF. In DNA form, the CDR3 reads TGTGCCAGCAGCTTAGTCGGCGGGGAAAAAGAGACCCAGTACTTC.

This clonotype has a handful of counts. The chain recombines TRBV5-1 with TRBJ2-3; unclear D gene. CDR3 length: 15 residues. Germline loops: CDR1 SGHRS, CDR2 YFSETQ. Trimming took 0 bases from V and 2 from J, leaving 10 bases between them. The CDR3: CASSLGGSSTDTQYF. The CDR3 DNA follows: TGCGCCAGCAGCTTGGGGGGTTCCTCCACAGATACGCAGTATTTT. Combining the CDR3 with reference TRBV5-1 and TRBJ2-3 gives the whole variable domain KAGVTQTPRYLIKTRGQQVTLSCSPISGHRSVSWYQQTPGQGLQFLFEYFSETQRNKGNFPGRFSGRQFSNSRSEMNVSTLELGDSALYLCASSLGGSSTDTQYFGPGTRLTVL.

In its sample, this clonotype was seen a few times. This sequence joins TRBV6-5 and TRBJ2-3, with a tentative D call TRBD2 (6 bases). The germline V gene has CDR1 MNHEY and CDR2 SVGAGI. CDR3 length equals 17 residues. Trimming took off 4 bases at V and 2 bases at J, with 19 bases between the two ends. The CDR3 region has the DNA TGTGCCAGCAGTTCTGGCGTGGGGGGACTCCCCACAGATACGCAGTATTTT. Amino acids: CASSSGVGGLPTDTQYF.